The clone carrying this TCR beta chain was counted ten times or more. What it binds is unknown. Germline CDR1 is MNHEY and CDR2 is SMNVEV (reference sequence). V lost 3 bases and J lost 2; bases outside the gene matches: 4. The CDR3 contains 14 residues. A universal primer site and UMIs were added as TCR cDNA was made by 5'RACE template switching. TCRdb ran MiXCR on the 5' RACE reads and lists one entry per CDR3 protein. In the table there are 450,000 to 600,000 distinct CDR3 sequences, less than 20% of which are singletons. The data were taken from a study of T cells after yellow fever vaccination. General study points: Reappearing after the booster were most of the clones from primary vaccination (96% CD4, about 87% CD8).

This sequence originates from a man between 18 and 35 years old who received the YFV17D yellow fever vaccine. The sample in question was PBMCs, obtained 5 days after the first yellow fever vaccination. The J gene is TRBJ2-7, the V gene TRBV27; 7 positions agree with TRBD1. The CDR3 sequence is CASSFRDSTYEQYF. Written as DNA, the CDR3 is TGTGCCAGCAGTTTTCGGGACAGCACCTACGAGCAGTACTTC.